The clone carrying this TCR beta chain was recorded once. The sample is drawn from a study of blood T cell repertoires in COVID-19. Study context: COVID-19 samples collected from the United States, Italy and Spain covered acute and convalescent phases. The analysed material was cDNA or gDNA that came from T cells, B-cell-depleted T cells, or PBMCs.

The protocol was immunoSEQ multiplex PCR, while the TCRdb copy is restricted to in-frame clones and leaves out a portion. Seen here are 220,000 or so clones, 82% observed once, and the top ten hold 8% to 10%. This sequence originates from a woman aged 80 or over with COVID-19, enrolled during active disease. Material: peripheral blood.

CDR3 region: CASSPGGRQQETQYF. The DNA for the CDR3 is TGCGCCAGCAGCCCGGGGGGACGGCAACAAGAGACCCAGTACTTC. The chain has TRBV5-1 and TRBJ2-5, with 7 bases aligning to TRBD2. Germline V gene sequence: CDR1 SGHRS, CDR2 YFSETQ. J was trimmed by 2 bases and V by 4 bases; bases with no gene match: 8. The CDR3 runs to 15 residues.